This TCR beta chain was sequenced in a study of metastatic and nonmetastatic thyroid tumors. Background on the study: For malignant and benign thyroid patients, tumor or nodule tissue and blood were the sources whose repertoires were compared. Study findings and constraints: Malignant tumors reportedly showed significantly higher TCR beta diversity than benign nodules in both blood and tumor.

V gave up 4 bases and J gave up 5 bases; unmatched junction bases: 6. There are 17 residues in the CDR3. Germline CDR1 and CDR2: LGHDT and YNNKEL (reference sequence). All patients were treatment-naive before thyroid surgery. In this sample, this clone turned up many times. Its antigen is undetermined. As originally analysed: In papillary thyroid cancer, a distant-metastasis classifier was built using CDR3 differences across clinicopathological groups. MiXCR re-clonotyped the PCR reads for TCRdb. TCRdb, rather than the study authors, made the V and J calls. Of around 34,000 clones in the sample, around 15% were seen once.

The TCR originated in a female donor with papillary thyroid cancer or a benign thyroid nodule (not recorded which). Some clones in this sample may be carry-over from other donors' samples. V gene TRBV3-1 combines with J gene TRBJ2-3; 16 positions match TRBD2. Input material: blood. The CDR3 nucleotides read TGTGCCAGCAGCCGGGGGACTAGCGGGAGGGCCAGAGATACGCAGTATTTT. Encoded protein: CASSRGTSGRARDTQYF.